The 23 T cell receptor beta chains reported below all come from one sample, sequenced in a study of blood T cell repertoires in COVID-19. Assay: immunoSEQ multiplex PCR; the TCRdb copy retains only in-frame clones and omits some. This sample has approximately 250,000 clones, with roughly 88% found just once. The sample consisted of PBMCs or T cells enriched from blood (not recorded which). These receptors all stem from a middle-aged woman with acute COVID-19.

Only one count was recorded for this clone. J is TRBJ2-1 and V is TRBV30; 7 bases are a match to TRBD2. The CDR3 extends over 13 amino acids. CDR1 and CDR2 (germline): GTSNPN, SVGIG (reference sequence). V was clipped by 4 bases and J by 4 bases; unmatched bases: 4. The CDR3: CAWTSGFYNEQFF. The CDR3 DNA sequence: TGTGCCTGGACTAGCGGTTTTTACAATGAGCAGTTCTTC.

CDR3: CASSPPRNTEAFF. DNA for the CDR3: TGTGCCAGCTCACCGCCGAGGAACACTGAAGCTTTCTTT. J is TRBJ1-1 and V is TRBV18; unclear D gene. Germline V gives CDR1 KGHSH, CDR2 LQKENI. V lost 3 bases and J lost 1, with 6 bases in between. This CDR3 is 13 amino acids long. Full variable domain (outside the CDR3, taken from reference TRBV18 and TRBJ1-1): NAGVMQNPRHLVRRRGQEARLRCSPMKGHSHVYWYRQLPEEGLKFMVYLQKENIIDESGMPKERFSAEFPKEGPSILRIQQVVRGDSAAYFCASSPPRNTEAFFGQGTRLTVV.

The V and J genes are TRBV19 and TRBJ1-2, with a weak D call TRBD1 (6 bases). Germline CDR1 LNHDA, CDR2 SQIVND (reference sequence). The CDR3 sequence is 15 residues long. Trimming took 1 base from V and 3 from J, leaving 12 bases between them. The DNA for the CDR3 is TGTGCCAGTAGTATAGGAACAGGGCATGACTATGGCTACACCTTC. This sequence encodes CASSIGTGHDYGYTF.

V usage is TRBV6-2 or TRBV6-3 and J usage is TRBJ2-3, with TRBD2 identical over 8 bases. The CDR3 has 15 residues. V trimming: 3 bases; J trimming: 3 bases; junction bases outside the gene matches: 5. The germline V gene has CDR1 MNHEY and CDR2 SVGEGT. Written as DNA, the CDR3 is TGTGCCAGCAGTTATTGGGCTAGCGGGACAGATACGCAGTATTTT. Amino acids: CASSYWASGTDTQYF.

The chain uses TRBV25-1 and TRBJ2-3; 7 bases match TRBD1. Germline V lookup: CDR1 MGHDK, CDR2 SYGVNS. Unmatched junction bases numbered 8, after V lost 5 bases and J lost 0 bases. This CDR3 comprises 16 residues. The CDR3 DNA follows: TGTGCCAGCAGTAAATGGACAGGTTCGAGCACAGATACGCAGTATTTT. It encodes CASSKWTGSSTDTQYF. The full variable domain, completed using reference TRBV25-1 and TRBJ2-3, is EADIYQTPRYLVIGTGKKITLECSQTMGHDKMYWYQQDPGMELHLIHYSYGVNSTEKGDLSSESTVSRIRTEHFPLTLESARPSHTSQYLCASSKWTGSSTDTQYFGPGTRLTVL.

This clone occurred once. The chain joins TRBV7-2 to TRBJ1-1; TRBD1 matches 7 bases. V was pared by 6 bases and J by 0 bases, with 10 bases of the junction left unmatched. In germline, CDR1 is SGHTA, CDR2 FQGNSA. The CDR3 has 16 residues. The CDR3 sequence is CASSFDRAGLNTEAFF. The CDR3 nucleotides read TGTGCCAGCAGTTTCGACAGGGCGGGTTTGAACACTGAAGCTTTCTTT. The variable domain in full, with the rest retrieved from reference TRBV7-2 and TRBJ1-1, is GAGVSQSPSNKVTEKGKDVELRCDPISGHTALYWYRQSLGQGLEFLIYFQGNSAPDKSGLPSDRFSAERTGGSVSTLTIQRTQQEDSAVYLCASSFDRAGLNTEAFFGQGTRLTVV.

As for this clone: Other DNA sequences in the sample encode the same CDR3. The rearrangement joins TRBV14 to TRBJ1-2, with D perhaps matching TRBD1 (6 bases). Trimming took off 5 bases at V and 4 bases at J, with 8 bases between the two ends. The CDR3 length is 12 residues. The germline CDR1 and CDR2 sequences are SGHDN and FVKESK. DNA of the CDR3: TGTGCCAGCAGCTCGACAGGCTATGGCTACACCTTC. Amino acids: CASSSTGYGYTF.

The chain is built from TRBV6-5 and TRBJ2-2; D uncertain. Trimming stripped 0 bases from V and 6 bases from J, with 5 bases between. Germline V gives CDR1 MNHEY, CDR2 SVGAGI. The CDR3 runs to 13 residues. CDR3 residues: CASSYSSPGELFF. The CDR3 coding sequence is TGTGCCAGCAGTTACTCCTCCCCCGGGGAGCTGTTTTTT.

The chain carries TRBV11-2 and TRBJ2-3, with 14 bases that match TRBD2. Germline values: CDR1 SGHAT, CDR2 FQNNGV. The CDR3 has 16 residues. The junction had 1 base not matched to a gene; V was cut back by 4 bases and J by 1 base. CDR3 sequence: CASSSGLAGGTDTQYF. CDR3 nucleotide sequence: TGTGCCAGCAGCTCGGGACTAGCGGGAGGCACAGATACGCAGTATTTT.

The chain links TRBV30 to TRBJ2-7; 10 bases fit TRBD2. The CDR3 is made up of 13 amino acids. The junction had 3 bases not matched to a gene; V was cut back by 2 bases and J by 5 bases. Looked up from germline, CDR1 is GTSNPN and CDR2 is SVGIG (reference sequence). CDR3 sequence reads: CAWSRGLADEQYV. The DNA for the CDR3 is TGTGCCTGGAGTAGAGGACTAGCGGACGAGCAGTACGTC.

This chain links TRBV24-1 with TRBJ1-3; perhaps TRBD1 as D (5 bases). In germline, CDR1 is KGHDR, CDR2 SFDVKD. The germline V and J ends were trimmed by 8 bases and 8 bases, with 12 bases remaining between them. The CDR3 loop spans 12 amino acids. Here the CDR3 reads CATIRCRDTIYF. As DNA, the CDR3 is TGTGCCACCATCCGATGCAGGGACACCATATATTTT.

The chain joins TRBV5-4 to TRBJ1-3; D is unresolved. The CDR3 is 15 amino acids. V was cut by 0 bases and J by 1 base, with 8 bases left in between. Germline-derived CDR1 and CDR2 are SGHNT and YYREEE (reference sequence). Written as DNA, the CDR3 is TGTGCCAGCAGCTTGGGCAGGTCATCTGGAAACACCATATATTTT. Translated: CASSLGRSSGNTIYF.

The chain employs TRBV2 and TRBJ1-5; unclear D gene. The CDR3 sequence is 14 residues long. The germline gives CDR1 SNHLY, CDR2 FYNNEI. V lost 3 bases and J lost 0, with 6 bases in between. CDR3 bases: TGTGCCAGCAGTGAGGGAGATAGCAATCAGCCCCAGCATTTT. Protein sequence: CASSEGDSNQPQHF.

This clone was recorded at least ten times. CDR3 DNA: TGTGCCAGTACCACAAAGAATCAGCCCCAGCATTTT. It specifies CASTTKNQPQHF. The gene calls are TRBV19 and TRBJ1-5; D not resolved. This CDR3 is built from 12 residues. V lost 7 bases, J lost 4 bases, and 8 bases lay in between. Germline CDR1 and CDR2: LNHDA and SQIVND (reference sequence).

The chain recombines TRBV4-1 with TRBJ1-2; no clear D gene. CDR3 length equals 13 residues. In germline, CDR1 is MGHRA, CDR2 YSYEKL. Deletions cut 1 base from V and 8 bases from J, with 11 bases between. Here the CDR3 DNA reads TGCGCCAGCAGCCAAGGATTGACACAAGGCTACACCTTC. This translates into CASSQGLTQGYTF.

This chain uses TRBV6-1 with TRBJ1-1, with D unclear. The length of the CDR3 is 19 residues. Germline V gene sequence: CDR1 MNHNS, CDR2 SASEGT. V was cut by 0 bases and J by 1 base, with 21 bases left in between. The CDR3: CASSEALLGRFFGNTEAFF. As DNA, the CDR3 is TGTGCCAGCAGTGAAGCGCTTCTTGGGAGGTTCTTCGGGAACACTGAAGCTTTCTTT.

This chain links TRBV6-2 or TRBV6-3 with TRBJ2-1; D gene unclear. CDR1 and CDR2 from the germline V gene are MNHEY and SVGEGT. V was clipped by 0 bases and J by 5 bases, with 8 bases between them. The length of the CDR3 is 14 residues. This chain's CDR3 is CASSYSPTHNEQFF. The CDR3 coding sequence is TGTGCCAGCAGTTACTCCCCTACTCACAATGAGCAGTTCTTC.

The chain couples TRBV6-4 to TRBJ1-1; D perhaps matches TRBD1 (5 bases). V was trimmed by 5 bases and J by 4 bases, leaving 14 bases between them. CDR3 length: 14 amino acids. CDR1 and CDR2 from the germline V gene are MRHNA and SNTAGT. This CDR3 reads CASSFSPGGTEAFF. The CDR3 DNA reads as TGTGCCAGCAGTTTTTCCCCGGGGGGCACTGAAGCTTTCTTT.

The CDR3 protein is CASNQKKGQPTGELFF. In DNA form, the CDR3 reads TGCGCCAGCAACCAAAAGAAGGGACAACCCACCGGGGAGCTGTTTTTT. The J gene is TRBJ2-2, the V gene TRBV10-2; TRBD1 is a possible D gene (6 bases). The CDR3 contains 16 residues. From germline, CDR1 is WSHSY and CDR2 SAAADI. V lost 7 bases, J lost 4 bases, and 19 bases lay in between.

This rearrangement joins TRBV11-3 to TRBJ1-1, with D perhaps TRBD1 (5 bases). This CDR3 has 14 residues. V shed 3 bases and J shed 6 bases, with 14 bases lying between them. Per germline, CDR1 SGHNT and CDR2 YENEEA. The CDR3 here is CASSFGRGGAEAFF. DNA of the CDR3: TGTGCCAGCAGCTTTGGGAGGGGAGGAGCTGAAGCTTTCTTT.

This clone was detected once. The chain uses TRBV5-8 and TRBJ2-5; TRBD1 agrees at 9 bases. J lost 3 bases, V lost 3 bases, and 9 bases had no gene match. The CDR3 extends over 16 amino acids. CDR1 SGHTS and CDR2 YDEGEE come from the germline V gene. Written as DNA, the CDR3 is TGTGCCAGCAGCTGGGGGACAGGGATACCAAAAGAGACCCAGTACTTC. It specifies CASSWGTGIPKETQYF.

V and J are TRBV11-2 and TRBJ2-2; a possible D gene is TRBD2 (6 bases). The germline V and J ends were trimmed by 5 bases and 10 bases, with 20 bases remaining between them. This CDR3 has 15 amino acids. The V gene's germline CDR1 is SGHAT and CDR2 FQNNGV. CDR3 nucleotides: TGTGCCAGCAGCCCTTACTACCCCGGGAGTACGGAGCTGTTTTTT. It yields the protein CASSPYYPGSTELFF.

The gene calls are TRBV15 and TRBJ1-5; D not resolved. Trimming took 1 base from V and 9 from J, leaving 13 bases between them. In germline, CDR1 is LNHNV, CDR2 YYDKDF (reference sequence). There are 14 residues in the CDR3. The CDR3 DNA reads as TGTGCCACCAGCAGAGGGGGAGGAGAGGGGCCCCAGCATTTT. It codes for CATSRGGGEGPQHF.